This T cell receptor beta chain was recovered during a study of shared clonotypes between healthy human individuals. Naive CD8 cells were CD45RO-negative, positively selected for CCR7, excluding terminally differentiated effector memory CD45RA+ cells. Donors were healthy HIV-negative adults without recent acute infections or vaccinations. The protocol was immunoSEQ multiplex PCR, while the TCRdb copy is restricted to in-frame clones and leaves out a portion. The sample gives about 590,000 clones, roughly 95% of which show up once; 0.095% to 0.12% is in the top ten. Germline lookup yields CDR1 SGDLS and CDR2 YYNGEE. The CDR3 contains 12 residues. V was clipped by 4 bases and J by 3 bases, with 7 bases between them.

This sequence was found in a woman aged 30 to 39 in good health. This chain uses TRBV9 with TRBJ1-2; no clear D. Sequenced: naive CD8+ T cells sorted from blood. This chain's CDR3 is CASSHTYYGYTF. Written as DNA, the CDR3 is TGTGCCAGCAGCCATACATACTATGGCTACACCTTC.